The clone carrying this T cell receptor (beta chain) was picked up many times. What it binds is unknown. This entry belongs to a study of T cells in Graves' hyperthyroidism and ophthalmopathy. Background on the study: Peripheral blood was taken when the disease was first diagnosed, before any treatment began. Overall study results and limits: Ophthalmopathy was distinguished from stable hyperthyroidism by 13 V-J signatures. Most thyroid clonotypes that were expanded above 0.001 also turned up in blood. The model made its ophthalmopathy prediction, and onset followed a median approximately 7 months later.

TCR beta CDR3 regions were amplified from RNA. HTBI primers were the set used in a first-round RT-PCR of the TCR CDR3. From the multiplex PCR reads, TCRdb called clonotypes with MiXCR, one entry per CDR3 protein. The profile shows approximately 620,000 distinct CDR3 sequences, about a sixth of them singletons. The V end lost 4 bases, the J end lost 7 bases, and 16 bases lay between the germline ends. In germline, CDR1 is MNHEY, CDR2 SMNVEV (reference sequence). This CDR3 contains 15 residues. The chain links TRBV27 to TRBJ1-4; D is undetermined. The sample consisted of blood. The receptor's source is a woman between 40 and 55 years old with Graves' ophthalmopathy. The chain's CDR3 is CASSYRARGGEKLFF. In nucleotides, the CDR3 is TGTGCCAGCAGTTACCGAGCCCGCGGTGGTGAAAAACTGTTTTTT.